What follows are 28 T cell receptor beta chains derived from one specimen sequenced in a study of PD-1 and CTLA-4 blockade in melanoma. The table came from immunoSEQ multiplex PCR; TCRdb's copy has only in-frame clones and leaves some out. The sample has roughly 30,000 clones, roughly 89% seen once; the top ten hold roughly 8%. The sample here was CD8+ T cells from peripheral blood, taken before anti-PD-1 treatment. Receptors originate from a human donor with melanoma.

The rearrangement links TRBV7-9 to TRBJ2-1; D not certain. The CDR3 is 12 residues long. The V and J ends lost 5 bases and 4 bases respectively, with 6 bases between them. Germline assignment: CDR1 SEHNR and CDR2 FQNEAQ (reference sequence). The CDR3 here is CASSAQYNEQFF. The DNA of the CDR3 is TGTGCCAGCAGCGCACAGTACAATGAGCAGTTCTTC.

The chain combines TRBV18 with TRBJ1-4; D gene unclear. In germline, CDR1 is KGHSH, CDR2 LQKENI. The CDR3 spans 18 residues. V lost 3 bases, J lost 0 bases, and 17 bases lay in between. The CDR3 sequence is CASSPHRDPGATNEKLFF. The CDR3 DNA follows: TGTGCCAGCTCACCTCACAGAGACCCTGGGGCAACTAATGAAAAACTGTTTTTT. Together with reference TRBV18 and TRBJ1-4, the CDR3 gives the full variable domain: NAGVMQNPRHLVRRRGQEARLRCSPMKGHSHVYWYRQLPEEGLKFMVYLQKENIIDESGMPKERFSAEFPKEGPSILRIQQVVRGDSAAYFCASSPHRDPGATNEKLFFGSGTQLSVL.

The chain employs TRBV19 and TRBJ1-2; TRBD1 aligns across 10 bases. Trimming at V came to 8 bases and at J to 0 bases, leaving 3 bases not matched to a gene. CDR3 length: 14 residues. The V gene's germline CDR1 is LNHDA and CDR2 SQIVND (reference sequence). The CDR3 region is CASRDRGANYGYTF. In DNA, the CDR3 is TGTGCCAGTCGGGACAGGGGAGCTAACTATGGCTACACCTTC.

V is TRBV15 and J is TRBJ1-6; TRBD1 is a possible D gene (5 bases). V was shortened by 1 base and J by 6 bases, with 10 bases between the two germline ends. This CDR3 comprises 15 residues. CDR1 and CDR2 from the germline V gene are LNHNV and YYDKDF (reference sequence). CDR3 nucleotides: TGTGCCACCAGCAGAGGTACAGGAAGTAATTCACCCCTCCACTTT. This translates into CATSRGTGSNSPLHF.

The chain links TRBV11-1 to TRBJ1-2; 10 bases agree with TRBD1. The trim removed 6 bases at V and 4 bases at J, leaving 8 bases unmatched. The CDR3 contains 15 residues. Germline V gene data show CDR1 as SGHAT and CDR2 as FQDESV (reference sequence). The CDR3 loop is CASSPGTGAFYGYTF. The CDR3 nucleotides are TGTGCCAGCAGTCCCGGGACAGGGGCGTTCTATGGCTACACCTTC.

The chain combines TRBV10-2 with TRBJ1-5; D is unclear. Trimming took 2 bases from V and 4 from J, leaving 6 bases between them. The CDR3 contains 13 residues. Per the germline V gene, CDR1 is WSHSY and CDR2 is SAAADI. CDR3 nucleotide sequence: TGCGCCAGCAGTGAGGGTGGGAATCAGCCCCAGCATTTT. It yields the protein CASSEGGNQPQHF.

J is TRBJ2-4 and V is TRBV2; D is uncertain. This CDR3 contains 16 residues. Germline lookup yields CDR1 SNHLY and CDR2 FYNNEI. Trimming pared 0 bases from V and 0 bases from J, leaving 9 bases between. CDR3 amino acids: CASSEALGLAKNIQYF. The CDR3 DNA is TGTGCCAGCAGTGAAGCGCTGGGGTTAGCCAAAAACATTCAGTACTTC.

V is TRBV30 and J is TRBJ2-7; TRBD1 aligns across 7 bases. The CDR3 contains 15 residues. The J segment lost 1 base and the V segment lost 0 bases, leaving 6 bases of the junction unmatched. The germline V gene has CDR1 GTSNPN and CDR2 SVGIG (reference sequence). The CDR3: CAWSVGRGISYEQYF. CDR3 in DNA: TGTGCCTGGAGTGTGGGCAGGGGGATTTCCTACGAGCAGTACTTC.

The DNA for the CDR3 is TGTGCCAGCAGCTTAGTTGGAAACTATGGCTACACCTTC. Translated, it gives CASSLVGNYGYTF. The rearrangement uses TRBV7-9 and TRBJ1-2; D gene ambiguous. Trimming cost V 1 base and J 2 bases, with 5 bases left between them. CDR3 length equals 13 residues. In germline, CDR1 is SEHNR, CDR2 FQNEAQ (reference sequence).

The chain links TRBV27 to TRBJ2-1; D could derive from TRBD1 or TRBD2 (5 bases each). Between the trimmed V and J ends, which lost 0 bases and 3 bases, there was a span of 12 bases. The germline V gene encodes CDR1 MNHEY and CDR2 SMNVEV (reference sequence). The CDR3 sequence is 16 residues long. This CDR3 is CASSLSPPGRYNEQFF. For the CDR3, the DNA is TGTGCCAGCAGTTTATCGCCCCCGGGGCGCTACAATGAGCAGTTCTTC.

The chain employs TRBV24-1 and TRBJ2-1; D call uncertain. V was shortened by 0 bases and J by 5 bases, with 10 bases between the two germline ends. Germline loops: CDR1 KGHDR, CDR2 SFDVKD. The length of the CDR3 is 15 residues. This CDR3 is CATSDLNQQDNEQFF. CDR3 coding DNA: TGTGCCACCAGTGATTTGAACCAGCAGGACAATGAGCAGTTCTTC.

To note about this clone: Distinct nucleotide sequences in the sample also encode this CDR3. The V call is TRBV5-4, the J call TRBJ2-7, with TRBD2 matching over 10 bases. The CDR3 sequence is 14 residues long. V was pared by 3 bases and J by 2 bases, with 2 bases of the junction left unmatched. The germline V gene encodes CDR1 SGHNT and CDR2 YYREEE (reference sequence). CDR3 sequence: CASSSGTSAYEQYF. The CDR3 nucleotides read TGTGCCAGCAGCTCCGGGACTAGCGCCTACGAGCAGTACTTC.

This chain joins TRBV5-1 and TRBJ1-2, with D possibly TRBD1 on 5 matching bases. Germline V gene lookup returns CDR1 SGHRS and CDR2 YFSETQ. The CDR3 loop spans 14 amino acids. V was pared by 0 bases and J by 1 base, with 7 bases between. The CDR3 reads CASSLGQNNYGYTF. The CDR3 DNA follows: TGCGCCAGCAGCTTGGGACAGAATAACTATGGCTACACCTTC.

CDR3 bases: TGTGGGATAGAGATGAACACTGAAGCTTTCTTT. Translating it yields CGIEMNTEAFF. This rearrangement joins TRBV28 to TRBJ1-1; no firm D call. Per the germline V gene, CDR1 is MDHEN and CDR2 is SYDVKM. CDR3 length: 11 residues.

This sequence joins TRBV4-2 and TRBJ1-4; TRBD1 might be the D (5 bases). Germline V CDR1 and CDR2: LGHNA, YNFKEQ. Trimming stripped 0 bases from V and 12 bases from J, with 14 bases between. CDR3 length: 14 residues. The CDR3 reads CASSQDLGLGELFF. DNA for the CDR3: TGTGCCAGCAGCCAAGATCTGGGGCTGGGGGAACTGTTTTTT.

This chain joins TRBV27 and TRBJ2-7, with 9 positions matching TRBD1. This CDR3 has 15 amino acids. Trimming removed 5 bases from V and 1 base from J; junction bases left unmatched: 6. CDR1 and CDR2 (germline): MNHEY, SMNVEV (reference sequence). Here the CDR3 reads CASSPGTGPSYEQYF. CDR3 nucleotides: TGTGCCAGCAGTCCAGGGACAGGGCCGTCCTACGAGCAGTACTTC.

Worth noting for this clone: The germline gene is not matched at one end of the junction; a read error may be the cause. This chain connects TRBV4-2 to TRBJ2-7; possible D gene TRBD2, 6 bases. Germline CDR1 and CDR2: LGHNA and YNFKEQ. The CDR3 extends over 14 amino acids. This CDR3 reads CASSQDNDRRAGLF. CDR3 DNA: TGTGCCAGCAGCCAAGACAACGACCGGAGGGCCGGACTCTTC.

This chain links TRBV11-2 with TRBJ1-1; no firm D call. CDR3 length: 14 amino acids. V was pared by 5 bases and J by 3 bases, with 13 bases between. Germline values: CDR1 SGHAT, CDR2 FQNNGV. The CDR3 region is CASSPSLGDTEAFF. In DNA form, the CDR3 reads TGTGCCAGCAGCCCGTCGCTAGGAGACACTGAAGCTTTCTTT.

V usage is TRBV5-1 and J usage is TRBJ2-1, with 11 bases aligning to TRBD2. Germline lookup yields CDR1 SGHRS and CDR2 YFSETQ. The CDR3 is 15 amino acids. V was clipped by 7 bases and J by 5 bases; unmatched bases: 8. In DNA, the CDR3 is TGCGCCAGCGGGCTTGGGACTAGCGGAAACAATGAGCAGTTCTTC. It encodes CASGLGTSGNNEQFF.

The V call is TRBV28, the J call TRBJ2-1, with unresolved D. With 5 bases removed from V and 5 bases from J, the gap between germline ends came to 4 bases. Germline assignment: CDR1 MDHEN and CDR2 SYDVKM. The CDR3 totals 11 residues. The CDR3 DNA follows: TGTGCCAGCAGTCCGAACAATGAGCAGTTCTTC. This sequence encodes CASSPNNEQFF.

The chain combines TRBV7-6 with TRBJ1-1; D unclear. Between the trimmed V and J ends, which lost 6 bases and 1 base, there was a span of 12 bases. The CDR3 runs 14 residues. Germline V gene sequence: CDR1 SGHVS, CDR2 FNYEAQ. The CDR3 nucleotides read TGTGCCAGCAGAGAGACTTACAAGAACACTGAAGCTTTCTTT. It is translated as CASRETYKNTEAFF.

The chain combines TRBV19 with TRBJ2-3, with TRBD2 matching 12 bases. V lost 4 bases to trimming and J lost 6 bases; unmatched junction nucleotides: 2. CDR3 length: 14 amino acids. Germline-derived CDR1 and CDR2 are LNHDA and SQIVND (reference sequence). CDR3 coding DNA: TGTGCCAGTAGTACTAGCGGGAGGGATGATACGCAGTATTTT. Translation: CASSTSGRDDTQYF. Variable domain in full (rest from reference TRBV19 and TRBJ2-3): DGGITQSPKYLFRKEGQNVTLSCEQNLNHDAMYWYRQDPGQGLRLIYYSQIVNDFQKGDIAEGYSVSREKKESFPLTVTSAQKNPTAFYLCASSTSGRDDTQYFGPGTRLTVL.

The chain is built from TRBV12-3 or TRBV12-4 and TRBJ1-4; D is unclear. Trimming took off 5 bases at V and 5 bases at J, with 9 bases between the two ends. The CDR3 covers 13 residues. The CDR3 DNA follows: TGTGCCAGCAGTCTAGGGTTAAATGAAAAACTGTTTTTT. Translated: CASSLGLNEKLFF.

V usage is TRBV3-1 (or the pseudogene TRBV3-2) and J usage is TRBJ2-7, with 10 bases matching TRBD2. The CDR3 is made up of 13 amino acids. Germline values: CDR1 LGHDT, CDR2 YNNKEL (reference sequence). Unmatched junction bases numbered 2, after V lost 4 bases and J lost 5 bases. The CDR3 DNA reads as TGTGCCAGCAGCCCCGGGACTAGCGACGAGCAGTACTTC. This codes for CASSPGTSDEQYF.

This rearrangement joins TRBV28 to TRBJ2-7, with 10 bases identical to TRBD2. In germline, CDR1 is MDHEN, CDR2 SYDVKM. The CDR3 is 13 residues long. J lost 4 bases, V lost 5 bases, and 2 bases had no gene match. CDR3 region: CASSPSGSYEQYF. The DNA of the CDR3 is TGTGCCAGCAGTCCTAGCGGGAGTTACGAGCAGTACTTC. The full variable domain, its missing parts supplied by reference TRBV28 and TRBJ2-7, is DVKVTQSSRYLVKRTGEKVFLECVQDMDHENMFWYRQDPGLGLRLIYFSYDVKMKEKGDIPEGYSVSREKKERFSLILESASTNQTSMYLCASSPSGSYEQYFGPGTRLTVT.

The J gene is TRBJ2-7, the V gene TRBV19; TRBD1 matches at 7 bases. V was clipped by 6 bases and J by 3 bases; unmatched bases: 5. Per the germline V gene, CDR1 is LNHDA and CDR2 is SQIVND (reference sequence). The CDR3 spans 13 residues. The CDR3 nucleotides are TGTGCCAGTAGCTTCCGGGACAGCTACGAGCAGTACTTC. Protein product: CASSFRDSYEQYF.

For the CDR3, the DNA is TGTGCCAGCAGCTTAAGTGGGGCAGGGCGTACGCAGTATTTT. Protein: CASSLSGAGRTQYF. The V gene is TRBV13, the J gene TRBJ2-3; the D gene is possibly TRBD1 (5 bases). Germline CDR1 reads PRHDT; CDR2 reads FYEKMQ (reference sequence). The CDR3 length is 14 residues. Trimming pared 2 bases from V and 8 bases from J, leaving 14 bases between.

The chain recombines TRBV9 with TRBJ2-1, with D perhaps TRBD1 or TRBD2 (6 bases each). V was trimmed by 0 bases and J by 10 bases, leaving 20 bases between them. Looked up from germline, CDR1 is SGDLS and CDR2 is YYNGEE. The length of the CDR3 is 16 residues. Written as DNA, the CDR3 is TGTGCCAGCAGCGTAGTAGGGGAGCGCGGGACAAACGAGCAGTTCTTC. Protein: CASSVVGERGTNEQFF.